This TCR beta chain is from a study of molecular identifiers for immune sequencing clone quantification. TCRdb re-analysed the PCR reads in MiXCR, keeping a single row per CDR3 protein. The repertoire holds hundreds of thousands of distinct CDR3 sequences, with around 25% as singletons. Germline lookup yields CDR1 SQVTM and CDR2 ANQGSEA. The CDR3 is made up of 19 amino acids. Trimming removed 5 bases from V and 8 bases from J; junction bases left unmatched: 27. This TCR was sampled from a human donor in good health. Some libraries in this study had Jurkat cell RNA spiked in. What was sequenced was naive CD8+ T cells from blood, with Jurkat cell RNA spiked in. The subset: FACS-sorted CD8+CD4-CCR7+CD45RA+ naive T cells. The rearrangement links TRBV29-1 to TRBJ1-2, with 9 positions matching TRBD1. The CDR3: CSVNNPSVGQGQTQRGYTF. The CDR3 DNA is TGCAGCGTTAATAATCCGAGTGTGGGACAGGGCCAAACCCAAAGGGGCTACACCTTC.